This entry features one T cell receptor (beta chain) sequence. Its antigen is as yet unknown. PCR employed 60 Vbeta and 13 Jbeta primers. Assay: immunoSEQ multiplex PCR; the TCRdb copy retains only in-frame clones and omits some. Altogether roughly 80,000 clones are present, about 80% being singletons, with the ten largest covering roughly 3.5%. This record comes from a study of cytomegalovirus exposure and HLA in healthy donors. Overall study: An earlier analysis found 120 million or so unique TCR beta sequences from around 180 million T cells. As released early, the data held 85 million to 95 million unique TCRs from HLA-typed donors. Points from the study as a whole: Roughly even sequencing depth across donors was the assumption behind the presence/absence analyses. Later analysis identified a missense DCLRE1C variant that was linked to TCR beta V- and J-gene trimming.

Trimming cost V 5 bases and J 14 bases; bases outside gene matches: 9. Germline V gene sequence: CDR1 MNHNY, CDR2 SVGAGI (reference sequence). This CDR3 has 13 amino acids. V usage is TRBV6-6 and J usage is TRBJ1-6, with 7 bases that match TRBD1. This receptor was identified in a man between 35 and 55 years old in good health and CMV-seronegative. The sequenced sample consisted of PBMCs. Here the CDR3 reads CASSTTTGVTLHF. For the CDR3, the DNA is TGTGCCAGCAGTACAACTACAGGGGTCACCCTCCACTTT.